This T cell receptor (beta chain) was recovered during a study of T-cell reconstitution after alpha-beta-depleted transplantation in children. The study's findings and limits: A year post-transplant, T-cell counts and diversity derived mostly from newly produced T cells. By about two months after transplant, alpha-beta T cells reportedly arose from several hundred graft clones that had expanded. Diversity of TCRbeta at day 60 was high in some patients, arising from surviving recipient T cells and thymic progenitors.

V was shortened by 6 bases and J by 7 bases, with 8 bases between the two germline ends. CDR1 KGHDR and CDR2 SFDVKD come from the germline V gene. This CDR3 contains 12 residues. Comment on this clonotype: What it binds is not known.

Unique molecular identifiers were incorporated during preparation of the TCRbeta library. TCRdb passed the PCR reads through MiXCR, listing each CDR3 protein once. The profile shows 530,000 or so distinct CDR3 sequences, over 20% of them singletons. The chain is built from TRBV24-1 and TRBJ2-2; the D is unclear. The clonotype originates from a boy in the first two years of life with Wiskott-Aldrich syndrome, due to receive a stem cell transplant. The specimen comprised PBMCs, sampled before TCRalphabeta/CD19-depleted stem cell transplant. CDR3 DNA sequence: TGTGCCACCAGTCCACGCATCGGGGAGCTGTTTTTT. Its translation: CATSPRIGELFF.